In this sample, the clone carrying this T cell receptor (beta chain) turned up a few times. Its antigen is undetermined. These data originate in a study of cytomegalovirus exposure and HLA in healthy donors. Across the whole study: An early release of data contained some 80 million unique TCRs, which came from HLA-typed donors. The study, taken as a whole, reports: In a later analysis, TCR association rates varied by HLA locus: DRB1 most, HLA-C fewest. TCR beta chains numbering more than 150 were designated cytomegalovirus-associated.

CDR1 and CDR2 (germline): SGHRS, YFSETQ. This CDR3 contains 15 residues. Germline trimming cut 3 bases from V and 1 base from J; bases unmatched to any gene: 5. Nominally healthy donors were sampled, though unrecorded immune exposures were likely. The PCR was carried out with 60 Vbeta primers and 13 Jbeta primers. Produced via immunoSEQ multiplex PCR; TCRdb's table is partial and in-frame only. This table holds 100,000 to 130,000 clones, more than 70% found once. This clonotype originated in a man aged 25-40 years in good health and CMV-seronegative. Sequencing was performed on PBMCs. The chain employs TRBV5-1 and TRBJ2-3; TRBD2 matches at 7 bases. The CDR3 DNA reads as TGCGCCAGCAGCTCCTTAAGCGGGGGCACAGATACGCAGTATTTT. This encodes CASSSLSGGTDTQYF.